This T cell receptor beta chain comes out of a study of blood T cell repertoires in COVID-19. Study overall: COVID-19 samples collected from the United States, Italy and Spain covered acute and convalescent phases. Nucleic acid was either cDNA or gDNA, and it came from T cells, B-cell-depleted T cells, or PBMCs.

The CDR3 spans 14 residues. Germline CDR1 and CDR2: LNHDA and SQIVND (reference sequence). V dropped 5 bases and J dropped 3 bases, with 14 bases sitting between them. Recruitment covered about 25 US areas and drew participants whose ages spanned about 18 to 95 years. Per the authors' pipeline: Estimated nucleated cell counts came from reference gene primer amplification. Here immunoSEQ multiplex PCR was the method, and the copy in TCRdb shows in-frame clones only, minus some. The V and J calls and clone size are taken from that table; D and trimming were inferred from the DNA. Of a few hundred thousand clones listed, roughly 90% are singletons.

The receptor's source is a woman under 40 who had recovered from COVID-19. Sequenced input: PBMCs or T cells enriched from blood (not recorded which). The chain has TRBV19 and TRBJ2-7, with a possible D match to TRBD1 (6 bases). CDR3 sequence (DNA): TGTGCCAGTAGTCTGGGACACTCCTTCTACGAGCAGTACTTC. It translates to CASSLGHSFYEQYF.